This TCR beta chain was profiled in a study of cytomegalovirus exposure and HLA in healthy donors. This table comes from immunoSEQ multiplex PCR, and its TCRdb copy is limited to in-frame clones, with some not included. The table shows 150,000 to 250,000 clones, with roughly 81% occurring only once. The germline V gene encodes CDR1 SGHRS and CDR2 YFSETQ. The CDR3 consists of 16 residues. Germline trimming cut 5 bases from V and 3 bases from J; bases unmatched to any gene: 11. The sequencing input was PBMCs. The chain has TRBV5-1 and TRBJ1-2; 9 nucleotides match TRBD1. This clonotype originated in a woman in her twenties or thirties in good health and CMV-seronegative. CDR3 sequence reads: CASRLGTGSSHYGYTF. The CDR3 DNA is TGCGCCAGCAGACTTGGGACAGGGAGTAGCCACTATGGCTACACCTTC.